This T cell receptor beta chain was sequenced for a study of blood T cell repertoires in COVID-19. Study-wide context: T cells, B-cell-depleted T cells, or PBMCs provided the cDNA or gDNA that served as material.

In the authors' workflow: How many nucleated cells were present was estimated from reference gene primer amplification. Measured with immunoSEQ multiplex PCR; TCRdb has only the in-frame clones, and not every one. V, J and clone size derive from that table, while D and trimming were established from the DNA sequence. The sample lists roughly 300,000 clones, roughly 88% occurring once. What was sequenced was peripheral blood. This TCR came from a man aged 18 to 29 with active or convalescent COVID-19.

The CDR3 DNA reads as TGTGCCAGCAGACGGACAGGGATTAATTCACCCCTCCACTTT. Protein product: CASRRTGINSPLHF. The chain has TRBV2 and TRBJ1-6, with TRBD1 identical over 8 bases. The J segment lost 6 bases and the V segment lost 6 bases, leaving 4 bases of the junction unmatched. The CDR3 sequence is 14 residues long. The V gene's germline CDR1 is SNHLY and CDR2 FYNNEI. Supplemented by reference TRBV2 and TRBJ1-6, the full variable domain reads EPEVTQTPSHQVTQMGQEVILRCVPISNHLYFYWYRQILGQKVEFLVSFYNNEISEKSEIFDDQFSVERPDGSNFTLKIRSTKLEDSAMYFCASRRTGINSPLHFGNGTRLTVT.